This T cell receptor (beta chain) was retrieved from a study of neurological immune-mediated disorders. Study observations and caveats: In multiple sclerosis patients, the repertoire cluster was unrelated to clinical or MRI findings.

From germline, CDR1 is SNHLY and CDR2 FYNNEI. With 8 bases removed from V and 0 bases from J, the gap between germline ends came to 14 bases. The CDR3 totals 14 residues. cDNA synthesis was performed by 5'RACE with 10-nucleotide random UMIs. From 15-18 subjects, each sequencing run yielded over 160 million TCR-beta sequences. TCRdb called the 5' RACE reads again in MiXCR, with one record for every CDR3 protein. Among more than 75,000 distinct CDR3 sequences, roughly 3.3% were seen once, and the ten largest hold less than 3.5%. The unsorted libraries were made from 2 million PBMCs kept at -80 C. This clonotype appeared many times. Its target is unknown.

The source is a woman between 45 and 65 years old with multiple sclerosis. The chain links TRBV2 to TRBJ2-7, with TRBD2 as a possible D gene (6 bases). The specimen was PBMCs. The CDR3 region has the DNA TGTGCCAGCCACGAGCCCGGGAGCTCCTACGAGCAGTACTTC. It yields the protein CASHEPGSSYEQYF.